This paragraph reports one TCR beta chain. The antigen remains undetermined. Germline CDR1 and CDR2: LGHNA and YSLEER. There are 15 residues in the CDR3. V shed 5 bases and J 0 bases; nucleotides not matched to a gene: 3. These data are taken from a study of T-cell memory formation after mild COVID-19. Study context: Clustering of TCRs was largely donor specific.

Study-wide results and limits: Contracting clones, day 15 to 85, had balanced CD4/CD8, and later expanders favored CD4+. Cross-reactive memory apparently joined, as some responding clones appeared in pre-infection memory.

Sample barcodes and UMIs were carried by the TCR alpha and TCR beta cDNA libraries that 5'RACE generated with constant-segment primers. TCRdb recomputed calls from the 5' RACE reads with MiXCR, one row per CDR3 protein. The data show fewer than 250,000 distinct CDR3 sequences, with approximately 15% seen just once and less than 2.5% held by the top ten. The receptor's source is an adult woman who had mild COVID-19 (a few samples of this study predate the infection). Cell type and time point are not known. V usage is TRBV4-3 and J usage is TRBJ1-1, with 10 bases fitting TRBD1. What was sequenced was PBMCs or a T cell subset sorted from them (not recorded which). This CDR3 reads CASSAGQGLNTEAFF. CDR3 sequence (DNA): TGCGCCAGCAGCGCGGGACAGGGGCTGAACACTGAAGCTTTCTTT.